This is a list of T cell receptor beta chains from one sample in a study of blood T cells in healthy people across ages. TCRdb fed the 5' RACE reads into MiXCR, producing one record per CDR3 protein. The data contain some 800,000 distinct CDR3 sequences, roughly 25% of them singletons. This sample was shared with a second study, whose subject was T cells of mothers and their children.

Sequencing was done on a sample of blood. The receptors were sampled from a boy between 10 and 17 years old in good health. The CDR3 runs from the conserved cysteine through the conserved F or W. The D gene is left open where the match is weak. Size is omitted from some rows. Given values are once, few, many or a class for expanded clones.

clone_size: -; d_call: -; j_call: TRBJ1-1; v_call: TRBV29-1; cdr3_length: 13; cdr3_aa: CSVNHPLKEKAFF; cdr3_nt: TGCAGCGTCAACCACCCTCTGAAGGAAAAAGCTTTCTTT
clone_size: -; d_call: -; j_call: TRBJ1-2; v_call: TRBV28; cdr3_length: 15; cdr3_aa: CASSFELLRNYGYTF; cdr3_nt: TGTGCCAGCAGTTTCGAGCTCCTCCGTAACTATGGCTACACCTTC
clone_size: few; d_call: TRBD1; j_call: TRBJ2-7; v_call: TRBV7-9; cdr3_length: 16; cdr3_aa: CASSLVGTALSYEQYF; cdr3_nt: TGTGCCAGCAGCCTAGTGGGGACAGCCCTCTCCTACGAGCAGTACTTC
clone_size: -; d_call: TRBD1; j_call: TRBJ2-5; v_call: TRBV7-8; cdr3_length: 15; cdr3_aa: CASSFGQGQGETQYF; cdr3_nt: TGTGCCAGCAGCTTCGGCCAGGGACAGGGGGAGACCCAGTACTTC
clone_size: few; d_call: TRBD1; j_call: TRBJ1-2; v_call: TRBV29-1; cdr3_length: 15; cdr3_aa: CSVRDSLNSNYGYTF; cdr3_nt: TGCAGCGTTCGGGACAGCCTGAACTCTAACTATGGCTACACCTTC
clone_size: -; d_call: -; j_call: TRBJ1-5; v_call: TRBV6-2/TRBV6-3; cdr3_length: 15; cdr3_aa: CASWGAGGLNQPQHF; cdr3_nt: TGTGCCAGTTGGGGGGCCGGGGGCCTCAATCAGCCCCAGCATTTT
clone_size: few; d_call: TRBD1; j_call: TRBJ2-7; v_call: TRBV4-1; cdr3_length: 15; cdr3_aa: CASGLDRGDSYEQYF; cdr3_nt: TGCGCCAGCGGACTAGACAGGGGGGATTCCTACGAGCAGTACTTC
clone_size: few; d_call: -; j_call: TRBJ1-6; v_call: TRBV7-2; cdr3_length: 13; cdr3_aa: CASSLFDNSPLHF; cdr3_nt: TGTGCCAGCAGCTTGTTCGATAATTCACCCCTCCACTTT
clone_size: -; d_call: TRBD2; j_call: TRBJ2-7; v_call: TRBV11-2; cdr3_length: 13; cdr3_aa: CASSWTSAYEQYF; cdr3_nt: TGTGCCAGCAGTTGGACTAGCGCCTACGAGCAGTACTTC
clone_size: -; d_call: TRBD2; j_call: TRBJ2-1; v_call: TRBV7-9; cdr3_length: 18; cdr3_aa: CTSSLGGLAGPRNNEQFF; cdr3_nt: TGTACCAGCAGCTTAGGAGGACTAGCGGGTCCTCGCAACAATGAGCAGTTCTTC
clone_size: -; d_call: TRBD1; j_call: TRBJ2-7; v_call: TRBV6-5; cdr3_length: 14; cdr3_aa: CASSRQQGIGEQYF; cdr3_nt: TGTGCCAGCAGTAGACAACAGGGGATTGGTGAGCAGTACTTC
clone_size: -; d_call: -; j_call: TRBJ2-3; v_call: TRBV6-2/TRBV6-3; cdr3_length: 15; cdr3_aa: CASSVGQLSTDTQYF; cdr3_nt: TGTGCCAGCAGTGTTGGACAGCTCAGCACAGATACGCAGTATTTT
clone_size: -; d_call: -; j_call: TRBJ2-1; v_call: TRBV27; cdr3_length: 16; cdr3_aa: CASTTTGKTPYNEQFF; cdr3_nt: TGTGCCAGCACCACTACAGGGAAAACCCCCTACAATGAGCAGTTCTTC
clone_size: -; d_call: TRBD2; j_call: TRBJ2-1; v_call: TRBV20-1; cdr3_length: 16; cdr3_aa: CSARDVLAGEGNEQFF; cdr3_nt: TGCAGTGCTAGAGATGTTCTAGCGGGAGAGGGCAATGAGCAGTTCTTC
clone_size: -; d_call: TRBD2; j_call: TRBJ2-1; v_call: TRBV7-2; cdr3_length: 16; cdr3_aa: CASSTGLAGARGEQFF; cdr3_nt: TGTGCCAGCAGCACCGGGCTAGCGGGAGCGAGGGGTGAGCAGTTCTTC
clone_size: once; d_call: -; j_call: TRBJ1-2; v_call: TRBV12-3/TRBV12-4; cdr3_length: 14; cdr3_aa: CASCLDPANYGYTF; cdr3_nt: TGTGCTAGCTGTTTGGACCCGGCTAACTATGGCTACACCTTC
clone_size: -; d_call: TRBD2; j_call: TRBJ2-1; v_call: TRBV6-5; cdr3_length: 20; cdr3_aa: CASSYAQGLAGGPPYNEQFF; cdr3_nt: TGTGCCAGCAGTTACGCCCAGGGACTAGCGGGAGGGCCGCCCTACAATGAGCAGTTCTTC
clone_size: -; d_call: -; j_call: TRBJ1-2; v_call: TRBV3-1; cdr3_length: 16; cdr3_aa: CASSQDSAGASYGYTF; cdr3_nt: TGTGCCAGCAGCCAAGATTCGGCAGGGGCGTCCTATGGCTACACCTTC
clone_size: many; d_call: -; j_call: TRBJ2-7; v_call: TRBV29-1; cdr3_length: 13; cdr3_aa: CSVVVGGLYEQYF; cdr3_nt: TGCAGCGTTGTAGTCGGGGGACTCTACGAGCAGTACTTC
clone_size: -; d_call: TRBD2; j_call: TRBJ2-7; v_call: TRBV28; cdr3_length: 14; cdr3_aa: CASSFAGGVHEQYF; cdr3_nt: TGTGCCAGCAGTTTCGCCGGGGGGGTCCACGAGCAGTACTTC
clone_size: few; d_call: -; j_call: TRBJ2-1; v_call: TRBV12-3/TRBV12-4; cdr3_length: 14; cdr3_aa: CASSSTSAYNEQFF; cdr3_nt: TGTGCCAGCAGTTCCACAAGCGCCTACAATGAGCAGTTCTTC
clone_size: -; d_call: -; j_call: TRBJ2-5; v_call: TRBV5-1; cdr3_length: 12; cdr3_aa: CASSEGRGEQYF; cdr3_nt: TGCGCCAGCAGCGAGGGAAGGGGTGAGCAGTACTTC
clone_size: -; d_call: TRBD2; j_call: TRBJ2-5; v_call: TRBV9; cdr3_length: 18; cdr3_aa: CASSVRASGLMYQETQYF; cdr3_nt: TGTGCCAGCAGCGTAAGGGCTAGCGGGCTGATGTACCAAGAGACCCAGTACTTC
clone_size: few; d_call: TRBD1; j_call: TRBJ2-3; v_call: TRBV3-1; cdr3_length: 17; cdr3_aa: CASSHDFRDSRTDTQYF; cdr3_nt: TGTGCCAGCAGCCACGATTTCCGGGACAGCCGCACAGATACGCAGTATTTT
clone_size: -; d_call: -; j_call: TRBJ2-1; v_call: TRBV11-2; cdr3_length: 16; cdr3_aa: CASSLDFGVAGNEQFF; cdr3_nt: TGTGCCAGCAGCTTAGATTTCGGGGTAGCAGGTAATGAGCAGTTCTTC
clone_size: few; d_call: TRBD2; j_call: TRBJ2-1; v_call: TRBV7-2; cdr3_length: 17; cdr3_aa: CASSTPTGTSGSGAQFF; cdr3_nt: TGTGCCAGCAGCACGCCGACCGGGACTAGCGGGAGTGGGGCGCAGTTCTTC
clone_size: -; d_call: TRBD2; j_call: TRBJ2-3; v_call: TRBV6-5; cdr3_length: 20; cdr3_aa: CASSYSRKGLAGDYTDTQYF; cdr3_nt: TGTGCCAGCAGTTACTCAAGGAAAGGACTAGCGGGGGACTACACAGATACGCAGTATTTT
clone_size: -; d_call: TRBD1; j_call: TRBJ2-4; v_call: TRBV29-1; cdr3_length: 13; cdr3_aa: CSVYRGSKNIQYF; cdr3_nt: TGCAGCGTTTACAGGGGTTCAAAAAACATTCAGTACTTC
clone_size: once; d_call: TRBD1; j_call: TRBJ1-2; v_call: TRBV6-5; cdr3_length: 16; cdr3_aa: CASSYGGIGGDSVSTF; cdr3_nt: TGTGCCAGCAGTTACGGGGGAATAGGGGGCGATTCAGTTTCCACCTTC
clone_size: few; d_call: TRBD1; j_call: TRBJ2-1; v_call: TRBV18; cdr3_length: 15; cdr3_aa: CASSPWTGSYNEQFF; cdr3_nt: TGTGCCAGCTCACCTTGGACAGGGTCCTACAATGAGCAGTTCTTC